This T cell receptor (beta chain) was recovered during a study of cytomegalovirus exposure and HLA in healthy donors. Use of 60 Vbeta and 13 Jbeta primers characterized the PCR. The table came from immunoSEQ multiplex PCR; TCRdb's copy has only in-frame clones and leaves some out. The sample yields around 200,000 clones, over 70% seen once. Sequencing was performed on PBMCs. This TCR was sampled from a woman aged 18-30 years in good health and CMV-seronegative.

CDR3 sequence (DNA): TGTGCCAGCACCTCCGGGGGGAACAATGAGCAGTTCTTC. Amino acid sequence: CASTSGGNNEQFF. The V call is TRBV7-9, the J call TRBJ2-1, with 7 bases that match TRBD2. CDR3 length equals 13 residues. V lost 7 bases, J lost 5 bases, and 5 bases stayed unmatched. Germline CDR1 reads SEHNR; CDR2 reads FQNEAQ (reference sequence).